This T cell receptor (beta chain) was recovered during a study of blood T cells in healthy people across ages. Study-wide findings and caveats: PBMCs that were unsorted prevented a conclusive naive versus antigen-experienced comparison.

Remarks on this clonotype: The antigen remains unidentified.

The CDR3 sequence is 13 residues long. Healthy individuals of Caucasian origin from Russia, aged about 6 to 100, served as donors. It was around 10 milliliters of peripheral blood that were drawn from each donor. Using a J-beta primer mix together with a sample-barcoded 5' primer, a second PCR was run for about 6 to 11 cycles. Template switching added a 12-random-nucleotide identifier to every cDNA molecule. Using its own MiXCR run on the 5' RACE reads, TCRdb lists one record per CDR3 protein. The table shows 800,000 to 950,000 distinct CDR3 sequences, with about 44% occurring only once. V usage is TRBV12-3 or TRBV12-4 and J usage is TRBJ2-5; 9 bases match TRBD1. The end of the DNA fits TRBJ2-7 better, so the J call may be wrong. The sequenced sample was blood. This clonotype was sampled from a man aged 25-45 years in good health. Written as DNA, the CDR3 is TGTGCCAGCAGGCCCGGGACAGGGTCCGAGCAGTACTTC. It is translated as CASRPGTGSEQYF.